This T cell receptor beta chain emerged from a study of cytomegalovirus exposure and HLA in healthy donors. TCRdb keeps only in-frame clones here, not all; method: immunoSEQ multiplex PCR. This sample carries about 150,000 clones, more than 85% of them seen once, and the ten largest clones take around 0.7%. The germline V and J ends were trimmed by 7 bases and 5 bases, with 20 bases remaining between them. The CDR3 is 15 residues long. The germline gives CDR1 LNHDA, CDR2 SQIVND (reference sequence). This clone is a singleton in its sample. Its specificity is not known. Study results and limitations: There were a few CMV-associated chains whose specificity for CMV antigens was confirmed in vitro.

The origin of this receptor is a man between 18 and 35 years old in good health and CMV-seronegative. The sequencing input was PBMCs. The rearrangement links TRBV19 to TRBJ1-1; D might be TRBD1 (6 bases). The CDR3 protein is CASTQGGGGRTEAFF. In nucleotides, the CDR3 is TGTGCCAGTACCCAAGGGGGGGGCGGGCGGACTGAAGCTTTCTTT.